These 26 T cell receptor beta chains originate from one sample sequenced in a study of T cell changes during pregnancy in multiple sclerosis. Data came from immunoSEQ multiplex PCR; TCRdb stores just in-frame clones and leaves some out. The sample holds 90,000 to 120,000 clones, 80% to 95% seen once. Material: peripheral blood, obtained after pregnancy. Receptors were obtained from a female donor with multiple sclerosis, enrolled in a pregnancy study.

The V and J genes are TRBV19 and TRBJ2-2; D ambiguous. The CDR3 extends over 14 amino acids. CDR1 is LNHDA and CDR2 is SQIVND in the germline V gene (reference sequence). V was shortened by 4 bases and J by 0 bases, with 6 bases between the two germline ends. In DNA, the CDR3 is TGTGCCAGTAGTACAGACACGAACACCGGGGAGCTGTTTTTT. Amino acids: CASSTDTNTGELFF.

The V gene is TRBV29-1, the J gene TRBJ1-5, with D possibly matching TRBD1 (6 bases). Germline loops: CDR1 SQVTM, CDR2 ANQGSEA. The ends were cut back, 6 bases at V and 5 bases at J, with 14 bases in the middle. This CDR3 has 13 residues. The CDR3 here is CSVRGTPYQPQHF. DNA for the CDR3: TGCAGCGTCCGAGGGACACCCTATCAGCCCCAGCATTTT.

V usage is TRBV19 and J usage is TRBJ2-2; 7 nucleotides agree with TRBD2. Looked up from germline, CDR1 is LNHDA and CDR2 is SQIVND (reference sequence). The CDR3 has 15 residues. J was trimmed by 2 bases and V by 6 bases; bases with no gene match: 6. The CDR3 region is CASRGGQTNTGELFF. Here the CDR3 DNA reads TGTGCCAGTAGGGGAGGGCAGACAAACACCGGGGAGCTGTTTTTT.

The chain employs TRBV30 and TRBJ2-3, with D possibly matching TRBD2 (5 bases). V was clipped by 6 bases and J by 0 bases, with 13 bases between them. Per the germline V gene, CDR1 is GTSNPN and CDR2 is SVGIG (reference sequence). The CDR3 has 14 residues. The CDR3 DNA follows: TGTGCCTGTAACGGGAAAGCTAGCACAGATACGCAGTATTTT. Translation gives CACNGKASTDTQYF.

The chain uses TRBV30 and TRBJ1-5, with TRBD1 matching over 8 bases. The CDR3 extends over 14 amino acids. The junction had 5 bases not matched to a gene; V was cut back by 3 bases and J by 4 bases. Per germline, CDR1 GTSNPN and CDR2 SVGIG (reference sequence). This CDR3 reads CAWRRQGWNQPQHF. The CDR3, as DNA: TGTGCCTGGAGACGACAGGGGTGGAATCAGCCCCAGCATTTT.

The V and J genes are TRBV12-1 and TRBJ1-4. TRBV12-1 is deemed a pseudogene. The CDR3 runs to 16 residues. CDR3 bases: TGTGCCAGCAGCCAACGTCGGAGAGCAACTAATGAAAAACTGTTTTTT. This translates into CASSQRRRATNEKLFF.

V usage is TRBV4-2 and J usage is TRBJ2-1; weak D call: TRBD2 (5 bases). From germline, CDR1 is LGHNA and CDR2 YNFKEQ. CDR3 size: 15 residues. Trimming took 2 bases from V and 7 from J, leaving 15 bases between them. The CDR3 DNA sequence: TGTGCCAGCAGCCAAAGGGTGGCCGGGGAAAATGAGCAGTTCTTC. This translates into CASSQRVAGENEQFF.

This clone was counted only a few times. This chain uses TRBV4-1 with TRBJ1-1, with a possible D match to TRBD1 (5 bases). The CDR3 is 15 amino acids. CDR1 and CDR2 (germline): MGHRA, YSYEKL. Trimming took 4 bases from V and 1 from J, leaving 13 bases between them. As DNA, the CDR3 is TGCGCCAGCAGCCCCGTCGGAAGGGGGAACACTGAAGCTTTCTTT. This codes for CASSPVGRGNTEAFF.

In DNA, the CDR3 is TGCGCCAGCACGCAGGGGGGATCCTACAATGAGCAGTTCTTC. Protein sequence: CASTQGGSYNEQFF. V gene TRBV4-1 combines with J gene TRBJ2-1; TRBD1 is a possible D gene (7 bases). V was clipped by 7 bases and J by 1 base, with 11 bases between them. Germline V gene sequence: CDR1 MGHRA, CDR2 YSYEKL. This CDR3 contains 14 residues.

This chain joins TRBV6-1 and TRBJ2-1; 12 bases are shared with TRBD2. Germline CDR1 reads MNHNS; CDR2 reads SASEGT. The CDR3 has 14 amino acids. V was pared by 4 bases and J by 5 bases, with 0 bases of the junction left unmatched. CDR3 residues: CASSGTSGNNEQFF. CDR3 DNA: TGTGCCAGCAGTGGGACTAGCGGGAACAATGAGCAGTTCTTC.

The gene calls are TRBV10-3 and TRBJ1-1, with D uncertain. Trimming pared 0 bases from V and 6 bases from J, leaving 11 bases between. This CDR3 spans 14 amino acids. Germline assignment: CDR1 ENHRY and CDR2 SYGVKD. The CDR3 is CAISESIGGAEAFF. CDR3 coding DNA: TGTGCCATCAGTGAGTCGATAGGAGGAGCTGAAGCTTTCTTT.

The V and J genes are TRBV6-5 and TRBJ1-2, with D maybe TRBD1 (6 bases). Trimming left V 2 bases short and J 0 bases short, with 10 bases between. CDR3 length equals 15 residues. From germline, CDR1 is MNHEY and CDR2 SVGAGI. The CDR3 here is CASSYNRVSNYGYTF. The CDR3 DNA reads TGTGCCAGCAGTTACAACAGGGTATCTAACTATGGCTACACCTTC.

V is TRBV4-2 and J is TRBJ2-5; 7 nucleotides line up with TRBD1. The germline V gene encodes CDR1 LGHNA and CDR2 YNFKEQ. CDR3 length equals 13 residues. Trimming at V came to 5 bases and at J to 6 bases, leaving 6 bases not matched to a gene. The CDR3 DNA sequence: TGTGCCAGCAGCGGTAGGGGGCGGCAGACCCAGTACTTC. It codes for CASSGRGRQTQYF.

The chain uses TRBV7-9 and TRBJ1-4; possible D gene TRBD1, 5 bases. Germline V gene lookup returns CDR1 SEHNR and CDR2 FQNEAQ (reference sequence). V lost 4 bases, J lost 0 bases, and 6 bases lay in between. The CDR3 totals 14 residues. The CDR3 DNA is TGTGCCAGCAGCTGGGGGGCAACTAATGAAAAACTGTTTTTT. This sequence encodes CASSWGATNEKLFF. Together with reference TRBV7-9 and TRBJ1-4, the CDR3 gives the full variable domain: DTGVSQNPRHKITKRGQNVTFRCDPISEHNRLYWYRQTLGQGPEFLTYFQNEAQLEKSRLLSDRFSAERPKGSFSTLEIQRTEQGDSAMYLCASSWGATNEKLFFGSGTQLSVL.

This rearrangement joins TRBV9 to TRBJ1-1; the match to TRBD1 covers 10 bases. V gave up 0 bases and J gave up 6 bases; unmatched junction bases: 11. The CDR3 has 17 amino acids. The germline CDR1 and CDR2 sequences are SGDLS and YYNGEE. CDR3 bases: TGTGCCAGCAGCGTAGAGACAGGGGGCGCGGGGAGGCCTGAAGCTTTCTTT. It yields the protein CASSVETGGAGRPEAFF.

The gene calls are TRBV7-3 and TRBJ2-1; D is uncertain. The V gene lost 5 bases and the J gene lost 8 bases, with 13 bases spanning the gap. The length of the CDR3 is 13 residues. The V gene's germline CDR1 is SGHTA and CDR2 FQGTGA. The CDR3: CASSNINSHEQFF. In DNA, the CDR3 is TGTGCCAGCAGCAACATCAACAGCCATGAGCAGTTCTTC.

The chain combines TRBV19 with TRBJ1-2; tentative D call: TRBD1 (6 bases). V was pared by 7 bases and J by 7 bases, with 16 bases between. There are 13 residues in the CDR3. CDR1 and CDR2 (germline): LNHDA, SQIVND (reference sequence). CDR3: CASTTRGGTGYTF. CDR3 DNA: TGTGCCAGTACCACTAGGGGGGGGACTGGCTACACCTTC.

The gene calls are TRBV14 and TRBJ1-2, with D possibly matching TRBD1 (5 bases). CDR1 is SGHDN, CDR2 FVKESK, per germline. V lost 2 bases to trimming and J lost 2 bases, with 21 bases between them. The CDR3 consists of 18 residues. The CDR3 protein is CASSQTLIGDRPNYGYTF. Here the CDR3 DNA reads TGTGCCAGCAGCCAAACCCTCATTGGCGACAGACCGAACTATGGCTACACCTTC.

This rearrangement joins TRBV19 to TRBJ2-5; 7 positions match TRBD1. Trimming removed 2 bases from V and 0 bases from J; junction bases left unmatched: 3. Germline lookup yields CDR1 LNHDA and CDR2 SQIVND (reference sequence). The CDR3 has 15 amino acids. CDR3 nucleotide sequence: TGTGCCAGTAGTATAACAGGGGACGACCAAGAGACCCAGTACTTC. It is translated as CASSITGDDQETQYF.

This clone occurred once. This chain uses TRBV4-1 with TRBJ1-2; no clear D gene. The CDR3 is 16 amino acids. Germline V gene lookup returns CDR1 MGHRA and CDR2 YSYEKL. Trimming removed 2 bases from V and 7 bases from J, with 20 bases in between. CDR3 protein: CASSQTMSPGVSGYTF. CDR3 nucleotides: TGCGCCAGCAGCCAAACAATGTCGCCGGGAGTCTCTGGCTACACCTTC.

J is TRBJ2-7 and V is TRBV9; D unresolved. The V gene lost 3 bases and the J gene lost 3 bases, with 10 bases spanning the gap. Germline CDR1 reads SGDLS; CDR2 reads YYNGEE. This CDR3 region has 13 residues. CDR3 amino acids: CASSDTPGYEQYF. CDR3 sequence (DNA): TGTGCCAGCAGCGATACTCCTGGCTACGAGCAGTACTTC.

The chain combines TRBV28 with TRBJ2-7; D might be TRBD2 (6 bases). The V end was cut by 0 bases, the J end by 2 bases, with 14 bases between. The CDR3 is made up of 16 amino acids. Germline loops: CDR1 MDHEN, CDR2 SYDVKM. The CDR3 loop reads CASSLWSRGEPYEQYF. CDR3 DNA: TGTGCCAGCAGTTTATGGTCTCGCGGGGAGCCCTACGAGCAGTACTTC.

The J gene is TRBJ1-1, the V gene TRBV7-9; no clear D gene. Germline V gene data show CDR1 as SEHNR and CDR2 as FQNEAQ (reference sequence). CDR3 size: 12 residues. Trimming left V 1 base short and J 6 bases short, with 6 bases between. The CDR3 DNA reads as TGTGCCAGCAGCTTAGGTTATGCTGAAGCTTTCTTT. Its protein product is CASSLGYAEAFF.

The rearrangement uses TRBV9 and TRBJ1-1; perhaps TRBD1 as D (5 bases). The CDR3 contains 15 residues. V was clipped by 0 bases and J by 0 bases, with 9 bases between them. Germline V gives CDR1 SGDLS, CDR2 YYNGEE. For the CDR3, the DNA is TGTGCCAGCAGCGTAGGGGACTCAATGAACACTGAAGCTTTCTTT. The encoded protein is CASSVGDSMNTEAFF.

This clone appeared a few times. V is TRBV30 and J is TRBJ1-5; D is uncertain. Per germline, CDR1 GTSNPN and CDR2 SVGIG (reference sequence). CDR3 length equals 11 residues. The CDR3 DNA is TGTGCTTATGGAGATGGGCAGCCCCAGCATTTT. It specifies CAYGDGQPQHF.

J is TRBJ1-1 and V is TRBV7-9, with unresolved D. Germline loops: CDR1 SEHNR, CDR2 FQNEAQ (reference sequence). Trimming stripped 2 bases from V and 8 bases from J, with 9 bases between. The CDR3 length is 12 residues. In DNA, the CDR3 is TGTGCCAGCAGCTTAATGGCCGTAGAAGCTTTCTTT. This translates into CASSLMAVEAFF.